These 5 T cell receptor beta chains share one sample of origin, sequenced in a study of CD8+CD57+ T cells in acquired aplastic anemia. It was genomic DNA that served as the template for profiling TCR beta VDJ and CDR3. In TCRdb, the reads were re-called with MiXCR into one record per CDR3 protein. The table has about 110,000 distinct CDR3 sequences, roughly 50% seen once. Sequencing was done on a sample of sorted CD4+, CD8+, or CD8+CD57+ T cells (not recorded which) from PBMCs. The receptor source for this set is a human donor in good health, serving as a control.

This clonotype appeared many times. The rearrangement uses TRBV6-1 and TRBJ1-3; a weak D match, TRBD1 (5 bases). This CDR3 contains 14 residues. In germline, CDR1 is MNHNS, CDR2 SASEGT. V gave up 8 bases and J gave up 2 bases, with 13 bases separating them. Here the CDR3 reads CASDLRGAGNTIYF. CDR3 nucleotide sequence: TGTGCCAGCGATTTGAGAGGGGCTGGAAACACCATATATTTT.

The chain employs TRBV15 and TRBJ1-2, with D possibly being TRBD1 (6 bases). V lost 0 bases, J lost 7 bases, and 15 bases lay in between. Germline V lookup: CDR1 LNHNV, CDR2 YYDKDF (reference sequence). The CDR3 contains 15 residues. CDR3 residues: CATSRDRQGRSGYTF. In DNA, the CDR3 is TGTGCCACCAGCAGAGATCGGCAGGGGAGGTCTGGCTACACCTTC. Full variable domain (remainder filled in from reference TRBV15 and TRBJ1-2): DAMVIQNPRYQVTQFGKPVTLSCSQTLNHNVMYWYQQKSSQAPKLLFHYYDKDFNNEADTPDNFQSRRPNTSFCFLDIRSPGLGDTAMYLCATSRDRQGRSGYTFGSGTRLTVV.

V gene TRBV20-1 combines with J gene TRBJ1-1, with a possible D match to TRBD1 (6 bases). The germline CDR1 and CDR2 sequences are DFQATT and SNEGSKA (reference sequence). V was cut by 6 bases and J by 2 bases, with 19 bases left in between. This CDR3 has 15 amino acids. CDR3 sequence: CSALPWTAVNTEAFF. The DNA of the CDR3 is TGCAGTGCCCTACCTTGGACAGCCGTTAACACTGAAGCTTTCTTT.

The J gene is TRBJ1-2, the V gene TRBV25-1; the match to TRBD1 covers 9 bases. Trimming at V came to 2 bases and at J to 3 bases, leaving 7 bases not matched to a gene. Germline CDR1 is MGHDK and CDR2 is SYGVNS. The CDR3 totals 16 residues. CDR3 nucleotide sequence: TGTGCCAGCAGTGAAATACAGGGGGCACAGGACTATGGCTACACCTTC. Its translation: CASSEIQGAQDYGYTF.

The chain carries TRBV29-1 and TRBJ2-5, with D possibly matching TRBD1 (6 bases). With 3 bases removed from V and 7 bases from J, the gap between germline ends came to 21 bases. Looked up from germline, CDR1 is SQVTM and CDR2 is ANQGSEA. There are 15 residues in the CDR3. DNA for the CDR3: TGCAGCGTTGATTCTTCGAAGGGGGAAAAGGTGACCCAGTACTTC. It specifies CSVDSSKGEKVTQYF.